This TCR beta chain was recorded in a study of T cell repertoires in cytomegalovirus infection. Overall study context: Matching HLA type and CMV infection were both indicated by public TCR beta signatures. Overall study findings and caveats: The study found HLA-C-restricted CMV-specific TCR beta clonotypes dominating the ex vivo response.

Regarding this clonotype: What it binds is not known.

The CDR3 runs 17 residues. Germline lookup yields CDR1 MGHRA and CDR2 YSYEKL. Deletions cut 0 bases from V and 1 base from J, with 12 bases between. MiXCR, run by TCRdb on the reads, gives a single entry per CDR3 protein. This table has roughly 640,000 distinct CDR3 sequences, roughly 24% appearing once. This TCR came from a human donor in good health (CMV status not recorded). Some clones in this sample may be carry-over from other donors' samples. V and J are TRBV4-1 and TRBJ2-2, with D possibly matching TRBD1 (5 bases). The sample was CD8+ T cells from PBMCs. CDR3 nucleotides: TGCGCCAGCAGCCAAGATCATCAGGGCCTGAACACCGGGGAGCTGTTTTTT. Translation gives CASSQDHQGLNTGELFF.